A single sample gave rise to the 2 T cell receptor beta chains below, sequenced in a study of T cell responses to AZD1222 COVID-19 vaccine. Clones were read by immunoSEQ multiplex PCR, and TCRdb kept only the in-frame ones, dropping some. This sample carries roughly 180,000 clones, just over 90% of them seen once, and the ten largest clones take roughly 3.5%. The sample in question was peripheral blood, obtained 28 days after the second AZD1222 dose. The receptors were sampled from an adult who received the AZD1222 COVID-19 vaccine.

There are a few counts of this clone. The CDR3 region is CASSPDRWGSPGNTIYF. CDR3 in DNA: TGTGCCAGCAGTCCTGATCGTTGGGGTTCGCCTGGAAACACCATATATTTT. The chain uses TRBV28 and TRBJ1-3; D remains ambiguous. Trimming left V 5 bases short and J 2 bases short, with 19 bases between. Germline loops: CDR1 MDHEN, CDR2 SYDVKM. There are 17 residues in the CDR3.

The J gene is TRBJ2-2, the V gene TRBV12-3 or TRBV12-4; D remains ambiguous. There are 13 residues in the CDR3. Trimming shortened V by 5 bases and J by 4 bases, and 8 bases separated the two germline ends. For the CDR3, the DNA is TGTGCCAGCAGTCCGTTCCTCACCGGGGAGCTGTTTTTT. Protein sequence: CASSPFLTGELFF.